This TCR beta chain came from a study of Graves' ophthalmopathy and Graves' hyperthyroidism. Amplified TCR beta CDR3 regions were obtained using RNA transcripts as template. Second-round multiplex PCR came after first-round RT-PCR with HTBI primers. From the multiplex PCR reads, TCRdb called clonotypes with MiXCR, one entry per CDR3 protein. The sample yields 900,000 to 1,200,000 distinct CDR3 sequences, 35% to 45% seen once. The germline gives CDR1 LNHDA, CDR2 SQIVND (reference sequence). The CDR3 consists of 12 residues. Notes on this clonotype: The junction does not match germline at one end; this may be a read error.

This TCR was sampled from an adult man with Graves' hyperthyroidism. Sequenced material: peripheral blood or thyroid tissue (not recorded which). The gene calls are TRBV19 and TRBJ1-2; maybe TRBD1 (5 bases). The CDR3 is CACSKGTYGYTF. In DNA, the CDR3 is TGTGCCTGTAGTAAGGGGACGTATGGCTACACCTTC.